These T cell receptor beta chains were read from a single sample in a study of control samples from healthy donors and cancer patients. Produced via immunoSEQ multiplex PCR; TCRdb's table is partial and in-frame only. The data contain 150,000 to 200,000 clones, around 90% of them singletons. Sample: blood. Receptor source: a woman aged 25 to 39 in good health. The CDR3 runs from the conserved cysteine through the conserved F or W. The D gene is left open where the match is weak. Size is omitted from some rows. Given values are once, few, many or a class for expanded clones.

DNA: TGTGCCAGTAGTATAGAACGGGAAAACACTGAAGCTTTCTTT
CDR3: CASSIERENTEAFF
J: TRBJ1-1
D: .
length: 14
size: once
V: TRBV19

DNA: TGTGCCAGCAGCGCCGGAGTGGCCTACGAGCAGTACTTC
CDR3: CASSAGVAYEQYF
J: TRBJ2-7
D: .
length: 13
size: .
V: TRBV25-1

DNA: TGTGCCAGTAGTATGGGGCAAAGAGGAACAGATACGCAGTATTTT
CDR3: CASSMGQRGTDTQYF
J: TRBJ2-3
D: .
length: 15
size: .
V: TRBV19

DNA: TGTGCCAGCTCAACACAGAATAGCAATCAGCCCCAGCATTTT
CDR3: CASSTQNSNQPQHF
J: TRBJ1-5
D: .
length: 14
size: .
V: TRBV18

DNA: TGTGCCAGTACCATGGGAGGCCGCGCTGGAAACACCATATATTTT
CDR3: CASTMGGRAGNTIYF
J: TRBJ1-3
D: .
length: 15
size: .
V: TRBV19

DNA: TGTGCCAGCAGCGAAGGCGGGGCCCAAGAGACCCAGTACTTC
CDR3: CASSEGGAQETQYF
J: TRBJ2-5
D: .
length: 14
size: .
V: TRBV6-1

DNA: TGTGCCATCAGTGAGCGTCAGGGGAGCACTGAAGCTTTCTTT
CDR3: CAISERQGSTEAFF
J: TRBJ1-1
D: .
length: 14
size: .
V: TRBV10-3

DNA: TGTGCCAGTAGACGGGCCCTGGGGACAGGGGCAGGAGACTATGGCTACACCTTC
CDR3: CASRRALGTGAGDYGYTF
J: TRBJ1-2
D: TRBD1
length: 18
size: .
V: TRBV19

DNA: TGTGCCAGCAGTTTCCAGGGGTCCTATAATTCACCCCTCCACTTT
CDR3: CASSFQGSYNSPLHF
J: TRBJ1-6
D: .
length: 15
size: .
V: TRBV27

DNA: TGTGCCAGCAACGGACCGGGACAGCAACATAGCAATCAGCCCCAGCATTTT
CDR3: CASNGPGQQHSNQPQHF
J: TRBJ1-5
D: TRBD1
length: 17
size: .
V: TRBV5-8

DNA: TGTGCCAGCAGTTTTTCGGGGGCCAACGTCCTGACTTTC
CDR3: CASSFSGANVLTF
J: TRBJ2-6
D: .
length: 13
size: once
V: TRBV12-3/TRBV12-4

DNA: TGTGCCAGCAGCTCTTATTCGGACAGGGATAATTCACCCCTCCACTTT
CDR3: CASSSYSDRDNSPLHF
J: TRBJ1-6
D: TRBD1
length: 16
size: .
V: TRBV28

DNA: TGCGCCAGCTGGGGGCCCCAAGAGACCCAGTACTTC
CDR3: CASWGPQETQYF
J: TRBJ2-5
D: .
length: 12
size: .
V: TRBV5-1

DNA: TGTGCCAGCAGTTACGGGGCTAGCGGCGAGCAGTACTTC
CDR3: CASSYGASGEQYF
J: TRBJ2-7
D: TRBD2
length: 13
size: .
V: TRBV6-5

DNA: TGTGCCAGCAGTCTACAGGGCTCCCAGCCCCAGCATTTT
CDR3: CASSLQGSQPQHF
J: TRBJ1-5
D: .
length: 13
size: once
V: TRBV28

DNA: TGTGCCAGCTCACCAGGATCCCTCTACGAGCAGTACTTC
CDR3: CASSPGSLYEQYF
J: TRBJ2-7
D: .
length: 13
size: .
V: TRBV18

DNA: TGTGCCAGCTCTTGGGTGTCTCGAGTAGCTGAGCAGTTCTTC
CDR3: CASSWVSRVAEQFF
J: TRBJ2-1
D: .
length: 14
size: .
V: TRBV27

DNA: TGTGCCAGTAGTGTCGGACAGGGGAACACTGAAGCTTTCTTT
CDR3: CASSVGQGNTEAFF
J: TRBJ1-1
D: TRBD1
length: 14
size: .
V: TRBV19

DNA: TGTGCCAGCAGCCATGCAGGGAGGACTGAAGCTTTCTTT
CDR3: CASSHAGRTEAFF
J: TRBJ1-1
D: .
length: 13
size: .
V: TRBV14

DNA: TGTGCCAGCAGTTTATCGATTGGAAACACCATATATTTT
CDR3: CASSLSIGNTIYF
J: TRBJ1-3
D: .
length: 13
size: .
V: TRBV27

DNA: TGTGCCAGCAGCCGTGTTGGGACAGGGGCCGGGGAGCTGTTTTTT
CDR3: CASSRVGTGAGELFF
J: TRBJ2-2
D: TRBD1
length: 15
size: .
V: TRBV7-9

DNA: TGTGCCAGCAGTTCGGCCGGGAACACTGAAGCTTTCTTT
CDR3: CASSSAGNTEAFF
J: TRBJ1-1
D: .
length: 13
size: .
V: TRBV6-5

DNA: TGCGCCAGCAGCTCCACAGGGCGGTCGGACACTGAAGCTTTCTTT
CDR3: CASSSTGRSDTEAFF
J: TRBJ1-1
D: .
length: 15
size: .
V: TRBV5-1

DNA: TGTGCCAGCAGCAGCGAAAAGGGGCTGAGGACAGGGCCCCACGAGCAGTACTTC
CDR3: CASSSEKGLRTGPHEQYF
J: TRBJ2-7
D: TRBD1
length: 18
size: once
V: TRBV3-1/TRBV3-2

DNA: TGCAGCCCTTATGGGGGGTCGAACACTGAAGCTTTCTTT
CDR3: CSPYGGSNTEAFF
J: TRBJ1-1
D: .
length: 13
size: .
V: TRBV29-1

DNA: TGTGCCAGCAGCCTCGGGGACAGGGACCGGCAGCCCCAGCATTTT
CDR3: CASSLGDRDRQPQHF
J: TRBJ1-5
D: .
length: 15
size: .
V: TRBV21-1

DNA: TGCGCCAGCAGCGCGGGACTAGCGGAACCCTACGAGCAGTACTTC
CDR3: CASSAGLAEPYEQYF
J: TRBJ2-7
D: TRBD2
length: 15
size: .
V: TRBV5-1

DNA: TGTGCCAGCAGCTCCGGGACTAGGGCCGGCACCGGGGAGCTGTTTTTT
CDR3: CASSSGTRAGTGELFF
J: TRBJ2-2
D: TRBD2
length: 16
size: .
V: TRBV7-3

DNA: TGTGCCTGGAGTTTAAGGTTGGAGACCGGGGAGCTGTTTTTT
CDR3: CAWSLRLETGELFF
J: TRBJ2-2
D: .
length: 14
size: .
V: TRBV30

DNA: TGTGCCAGCAGTTACACTGTGGCAACCGAGCAGTACTTC
CDR3: CASSYTVATEQYF
J: TRBJ2-7
D: .
length: 13
size: .
V: TRBV6-5

DNA: TGTGCCAGCAGCTTACCAGGGACAGGGGCGTGGTACGAGCAGTACTTC
CDR3: CASSLPGTGAWYEQYF
J: TRBJ2-7
D: TRBD1
length: 16
size: .
V: TRBV7-8

DNA: TGTGCCAGCAGTGAAGGTGAAGGTGAAGCTTTCTTT
CDR3: CASSEGEGEAFF
J: TRBJ1-1
D: .
length: 12
size: few
V: TRBV2

DNA: TGTGCCAGCAGTGAAGCGCTTCCAGCGACGGACACCGGGGAGCTGTTTTTT
CDR3: CASSEALPATDTGELFF
J: TRBJ2-2
D: .
length: 17
size: .
V: TRBV2

DNA: TGTGCCAGTAGTATGGCTAGCGGGAGCGGGAGCTCCTACGAGCAGTACTTC
CDR3: CASSMASGSGSSYEQYF
J: TRBJ2-7
D: TRBD2
length: 17
size: .
V: TRBV19

DNA: TGTGCCAGCAGCTTGTTGAGGACAGATACGCAGTATTTT
CDR3: CASSLLRTDTQYF
J: TRBJ2-3
D: .
length: 13
size: .
V: TRBV5-6

DNA: TGTGCCTGGAGTGTCGGGGACAGGGGTTATTTAGATACGCAGTATTTT
CDR3: CAWSVGDRGYLDTQYF
J: TRBJ2-3
D: TRBD1
length: 16
size: .
V: TRBV30

DNA: TGTGCCAGCAGTTCCTTGACAGCACCGGAGGCCTATGGCTACACCTTC
CDR3: CASSSLTAPEAYGYTF
J: TRBJ1-2
D: .
length: 16
size: .
V: TRBV27

DNA: TGTGCCAGCAGCCAACAGCGGGGGGGCGGCTACGAGCAGTACTTC
CDR3: CASSQQRGGGYEQYF
J: TRBJ2-7
D: TRBD2
length: 15
size: .
V: TRBV4-2

DNA: TGCAGCGTCGAACGGGGGAACACTGAAGCTTTCTTT
CDR3: CSVERGNTEAFF
J: TRBJ1-1
D: .
length: 12
size: .
V: TRBV29-1

DNA: TGTGCCAGCAGTAGGACAGATCTGAGCTCTGGCTACACCTTC
CDR3: CASSRTDLSSGYTF
J: TRBJ1-2
D: .
length: 14
size: .
V: TRBV25-1

DNA: TGTGCCAGCAGCGTAGGTCCAGAAATCCTGAACACTGAAGCTTTCTTT
CDR3: CASSVGPEILNTEAFF
J: TRBJ1-1
D: .
length: 16
size: .
V: TRBV9

DNA: TGTGCCTGGAATAGGGACTCCCCCTACGAGCAGTACTTC
CDR3: CAWNRDSPYEQYF
J: TRBJ2-7
D: .
length: 13
size: .
V: TRBV30

DNA: TGTGCCAGCAGTATAGGGGGGCCTGAAGCTTTCTTT
CDR3: CASSIGGPEAFF
J: TRBJ1-1
D: .
length: 12
size: once
V: TRBV12-3/TRBV12-4

DNA: TGTGCCTGGAATGATGGGAGCGGTAACGAGCAGTACTTC
CDR3: CAWNDGSGNEQYF
J: TRBJ2-7
D: .
length: 13
size: few
V: TRBV30